Included here is one T cell receptor (beta chain) sequence, with context. Its antigen remains unknown. Unique molecular identifiers featured in how the TCRbeta library was prepared. TCRdb used MiXCR to reprocess the PCR reads, holding one entry per CDR3 protein. The repertoire holds about 980,000 distinct CDR3 sequences, with less than 30% as singletons. This sample is drawn from a study of T-cell reconstitution after alpha-beta-depleted transplantation in children. General study results and limits: Certain patients had high TCRbeta diversity at day 60, and it came from recipient T cells and thymic progenitors that survived. From newly produced T cells came most of the T-cell counts and diversity one year after transplant. Two months or so post-transplant, alpha-beta T cells reportedly derived from several hundred expanded graft clones.

CDR1 and CDR2 from the germline V gene are SQVTM and ANQGSEA. V lost 4 bases and J 2 bases, leaving 12 bases between the germline ends. The CDR3 loop spans 13 amino acids. This specimen consisted of PBMCs, mostly from graft donor cells, obtained 360 days after TCRalphabeta/CD19-depleted stem cell transplant. The clonotype comes from a boy under three years old who had a stem cell transplant for SCID, so the T cells may come from the graft donor. The chain carries TRBV29-1 and TRBJ2-7, with D possibly TRBD1 on 5 matching bases. The CDR3 protein is CSVGLGVPYEQYF. Here the CDR3 DNA reads TGCAGCGTTGGGTTAGGGGTTCCCTACGAGCAGTACTTC.